This TCR beta chain was found in a study of T cell clonality in common variable immunodeficiency. Points from the study as a whole: In common variable immunodeficiency, TCR beta chains reportedly carried fewer deletions and N-nucleotide insertions.

Profiling relied on immunoSEQ multiplex PCR, and the TCRdb table lists in-frame clones only, not all of them. The record shows roughly 34,000 clones for this sample, with no singletons present. The CDR3 extends over 12 amino acids. CDR1 SGHTS and CDR2 YDEGEE come from the germline V gene. Diagnosis required reduced IgG, IgA and/or IgM with specific antibody deficiency. Aged about 8 to 65 years, CVID subjects averaged approximately 38 years old. To note about this clone: Antigen unknown. The read gets to within 3 residues of the CDR3 end, and the germline J gene fills in the rest.

The TCR originated in a human donor with common variable immunodeficiency. J is TRBJ1-1 and V is TRBV5-8; D is undetermined. What was sequenced was peripheral blood mononuclear cells. The CDR3 bases that were read are TGTGCCAGCAGCTTGGGAGGGTTTTTA. Its translation: CASSLGGFL. From start to end, the CDR3 is CASSLGGFLAFF.